These 11 T cell receptor beta chains came from one sample sequenced in a study of beta chain features in type 1 diabetes. Every bit of the isolated RNA underwent reverse transcription, so sequencing read expressed TCRB transcripts. TCRdb's copy holds only in-frame clones and misses some; the assay was immunoSEQ multiplex PCR. This table has around 280,000 clones, 8% appearing once. Sequencing was done on a sample of central memory CD4+ T cells from blood. These receptors all stem from a woman between 18 and 30 years old in good health.

This clone was observed a handful of times. V is TRBV30 and J is TRBJ1-2, with TRBD1 matching over 8 bases. Germline CDR1 GTSNPN, CDR2 SVGIG (reference sequence). J lost 5 bases, V lost 2 bases, and 13 bases had no gene match. The CDR3 runs to 16 residues. CDR3 loop: CAWSSYAGQALYGYTF. The CDR3 nucleotides are TGTGCCTGGAGTTCCTACGCGGGACAGGCGTTGTATGGCTACACCTTC.

This clone turned up a few times. V is TRBV27 and J is TRBJ2-1; no firm D call. The length of the CDR3 is 12 residues. Germline CDR1 MNHEY, CDR2 SMNVEV (reference sequence). The V end lost 11 bases, the J end lost 2 bases, and 10 bases lay between the germline ends. The CDR3 loop is CAGRYAYNEQFF. The CDR3, as DNA: TGTGCCGGACGCTATGCCTACAATGAGCAGTTCTTC.

This clone was seen more than once but under ten times. This chain links TRBV7-2 with TRBJ1-2; D perhaps matches TRBD1 (6 bases). Per the germline V gene, CDR1 is SGHTA and CDR2 is FQGNSA. Trimming took off 1 base at V and 2 bases at J, with 11 bases between the two ends. The CDR3 loop spans 15 amino acids. CDR3 sequence reads: CASSLGGHFNYGYTF. The CDR3 region has the DNA TGTGCCAGCAGCTTAGGGGGACACTTCAACTATGGCTACACCTTC.

The rearrangement uses TRBV7-2 and TRBJ2-5, with a tentative D call TRBD2 (5 bases). Per germline, CDR1 SGHTA and CDR2 FQGNSA. The CDR3 sequence is 16 residues long. V lost 1 base, J lost 1 base, and 13 bases lay in between. The CDR3 nucleotides read TGTGCCAGCAGCTTAGTTGCGGTCGGGATCCAAGAGACCCAGTACTTC. Translated, it gives CASSLVAVGIQETQYF.

This clone was recorded many times. In DNA, the CDR3 is TGTGCCAGCAGCCCCGGGACAGCCTACGAGCAGTACTTC. Translation gives CASSPGTAYEQYF. The J gene is TRBJ2-7, the V gene TRBV14, with 7 bases matching TRBD1. CDR3 size: 13 residues. CDR1 SGHDN and CDR2 FVKESK come from the germline V gene. With V trimmed by 4 bases and J by 2 bases, 2 bases remained unmatched.

This clone was detected a few times. The sample has other DNA sequences that encode this CDR3 too. CDR3 protein: CASSLRGAEDTQYF. CDR3 nucleotide sequence: TGCGCCAGCAGCTTACGGGGGGCGGAAGATACGCAGTATTTT. This rearrangement joins TRBV5-1 to TRBJ2-3; possibly TRBD2 for D (7 bases). Germline values: CDR1 SGHRS, CDR2 YFSETQ. Trimming shortened V by 2 bases and J by 5 bases, and 12 bases separated the two germline ends. This CDR3 contains 14 residues.

This clone came up a few times. The chain carries TRBV7-3 and TRBJ2-3; 8 nucleotides agree with TRBD1. The germline V gene has CDR1 SGHTA and CDR2 FQGTGA. CDR3 length equals 13 residues. The V segment lost 4 bases and the J segment 5 bases; nucleotides outside the gene matches: 2. This CDR3 is CASSWDRQDTQYF. DNA of the CDR3: TGTGCCAGCAGCTGGGACAGGCAAGATACGCAGTATTTT.

A few counts support this clone. The chain is built from TRBV2 and TRBJ2-2; maybe TRBD1 (5 bases). This CDR3 region has 14 residues. V was pared by 4 bases and J by 5 bases, with 11 bases between. From germline, CDR1 is SNHLY and CDR2 FYNNEI. The CDR3 bases are TGTGCCAGCAGTGTCTCTCGACAGACCGGGGAGCTGTTTTTT. It specifies CASSVSRQTGELFF.

This clone was picked up a small number of times. The rearrangement uses TRBV13 and TRBJ2-3, with 9 positions matching TRBD1. Trimming removed 1 base from V and 7 bases from J; junction bases left unmatched: 9. This CDR3 has 16 amino acids. Germline V gives CDR1 PRHDT, CDR2 FYEKMQ (reference sequence). The DNA for the CDR3 is TGTGCCAGCAGCTTAGCTTGGACAGGGGATATGAATACGCAGTATTTT. Protein product: CASSLAWTGDMNTQYF.

V usage is TRBV18 and J usage is TRBJ1-1, with D tentatively TRBD1 (6 bases). Germline V gene lookup returns CDR1 KGHSH and CDR2 LQKENI. The CDR3 spans 14 residues. Trimming shortened V by 5 bases and J by 0 bases, and 10 bases separated the two germline ends. CDR3 amino acids: CASSKDRLNTEAFF. Written as DNA, the CDR3 is TGTGCCAGCTCAAAGGACAGATTGAACACTGAAGCTTTCTTT.

This chain links TRBV11-2 with TRBJ2-7; D is perhaps TRBD2 (5 bases). There are 14 residues in the CDR3. CDR1 is SGHAT and CDR2 is FQNNGV in the germline V gene. Trimming left V 5 bases short and J 6 bases short, with 17 bases between. CDR3 DNA sequence: TGTGCCAGCAGCGCAAGTCCCCTTCGGGGCGAGCAGTACTTC. It specifies CASSASPLRGEQYF.